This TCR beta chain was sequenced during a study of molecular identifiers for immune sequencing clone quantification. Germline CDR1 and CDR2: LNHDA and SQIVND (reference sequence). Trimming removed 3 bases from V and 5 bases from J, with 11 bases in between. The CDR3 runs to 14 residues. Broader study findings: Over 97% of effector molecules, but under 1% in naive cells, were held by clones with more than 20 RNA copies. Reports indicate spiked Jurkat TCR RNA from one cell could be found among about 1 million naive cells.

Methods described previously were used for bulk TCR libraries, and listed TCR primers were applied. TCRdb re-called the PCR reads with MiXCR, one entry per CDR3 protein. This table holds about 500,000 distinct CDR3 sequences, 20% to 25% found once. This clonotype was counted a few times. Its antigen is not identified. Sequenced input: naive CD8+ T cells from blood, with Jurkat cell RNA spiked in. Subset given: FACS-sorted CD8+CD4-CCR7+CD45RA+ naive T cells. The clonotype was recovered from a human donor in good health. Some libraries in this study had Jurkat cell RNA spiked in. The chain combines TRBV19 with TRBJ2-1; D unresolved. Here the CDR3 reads CASSIFPKNNEQFF. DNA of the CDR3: TGTGCCAGTAGTATTTTCCCTAAGAACAATGAGCAGTTCTTC.